Listed here are 24 T cell receptor beta chains from one sample, sequenced in a study of blood T cell repertoires in COVID-19. Generated by immunoSEQ multiplex PCR, the TCRdb table keeps only in-frame clones and is missing some. The table includes hundreds of thousands of clones, roughly 87% detected once. Sequences were obtained from PBMCs or T cells enriched from blood (not recorded which). The receptors originated from a woman aged 35 to 49 with acute COVID-19.

V and J are TRBV5-1 and TRBJ1-5; D remains ambiguous. The CDR3 totals 16 residues. Germline V lookup: CDR1 SGHRS, CDR2 YFSETQ. Trimming pared 4 bases from V and 2 bases from J, leaving 16 bases between. The CDR3 region has the DNA TGCGCCAGCAGCCCAAATCCCGTTTCAGGCAATCAGCCCCAGCATTTT. Translating it yields CASSPNPVSGNQPQHF.

The CDR3: CAWATESYEQYF. The CDR3 DNA sequence: TGTGCCTGGGCTACAGAATCCTACGAGCAGTACTTC. The chain has TRBV30 and TRBJ2-7, with D uncertain. This CDR3 contains 12 residues. Trimming pared 5 bases from V and 1 base from J, leaving 9 bases between. Looked up from germline, CDR1 is GTSNPN and CDR2 is SVGIG (reference sequence).

This sequence joins TRBV5-6 and TRBJ2-7; 11 bases map to TRBD2. This CDR3 comprises 16 residues. Per the germline V gene, CDR1 is SGHDT and CDR2 is YYEEEE. Trimming at V came to 2 bases and at J to 5 bases, leaving 9 bases not matched to a gene. Here the CDR3 DNA reads TGTGCCAGCAGCTTACCCCTTAGCGGGGGGGCTCACGAGCAGTACTTC. Translated: CASSLPLSGGAHEQYF. Complete variable domain (other parts from reference TRBV5-6 and TRBJ2-7): DAGVTQSPTHLIKTRGQQVTLRCSPKSGHDTVSWYQQALGQGPQFIFQYYEEEERQRGNFPDRFSGHQFPNYSSELNVNALLLGDSALYLCASSLPLSGGAHEQYFGPGTRLTVT.

This clone was detected only once. The rearrangement links TRBV19 to TRBJ1-5; D may be TRBD1 (6 bases). Trimming shortened V by 2 bases and J by 1 base, and 18 bases separated the two germline ends. The CDR3 runs to 18 residues. Per the germline V gene, CDR1 is LNHDA and CDR2 is SQIVND (reference sequence). As DNA, the CDR3 is TGTGCCAGTAGTATAATCGGGGCAGGGGTCGGGAGCAATCAGCCCCAGCATTTT. Translating gives CASSIIGAGVGSNQPQHF.

V gene TRBV7-9 combines with J gene TRBJ1-4; a possible D gene is TRBD1 (6 bases). Trimming removed 10 bases at V and 8 bases at J, with 17 bases between. Looked up from germline, CDR1 is SEHNR and CDR2 is FQNEAQ (reference sequence). The CDR3 is 13 amino acids. The CDR3 region is CATGRGAGEKLFF. CDR3 nucleotides: TGTGCCACCGGGCGGGGGGCTGGGGAAAAACTGTTTTTT.

The rearrangement uses TRBV7-2 and TRBJ2-3; D call uncertain. CDR3 length: 14 amino acids. Looked up from germline, CDR1 is SGHTA and CDR2 is FQGNSA. Trimming removed 5 bases at V and 7 bases at J, with 16 bases between. CDR3 coding DNA: TGTGCCAGCAGCCCTGCCGGTGGGCCTAATACGCAGTATTTT. Its translation is CASSPAGGPNTQYF.

This clone was recorded only once. The rearrangement uses TRBV5-5 and TRBJ2-7; D unclear. V was pared by 0 bases and J by 5 bases, with 6 bases between. The CDR3 loop spans 12 amino acids. Germline V gene lookup returns CDR1 SGHKS and CDR2 YYEKEE (reference sequence). CDR3 sequence: CASSLGADEQYF. The CDR3 bases are TGTGCCAGCAGCTTGGGGGCAGACGAGCAGTACTTC.

This clone was observed once. This chain connects TRBV4-2 to TRBJ1-5; 9 nucleotides line up with TRBD1. The J segment lost 4 bases and the V segment lost 1 base, leaving 2 bases of the junction unmatched. This CDR3 has 15 residues. Looked up from germline, CDR1 is LGHNA and CDR2 is YNFKEQ. The CDR3 region has the DNA TGTGCCAGCAGCCAAGGGGGACAGGGTAATCAGCCCCAGCATTTT. Its translation: CASSQGGQGNQPQHF.

This sequence joins TRBV14 and TRBJ2-5; the match to TRBD2 covers 12 bases. V was pared by 5 bases and J by 1 base, with 2 bases of the junction left unmatched. Germline V gene data show CDR1 as SGHDN and CDR2 as FVKESK. This CDR3 contains 15 residues. The chain's CDR3 is CASSMTSGGQETQYF. Written as DNA, the CDR3 is TGTGCCAGCAGCATGACTAGCGGGGGCCAAGAGACCCAGTACTTC. Filled out from reference TRBV14 and TRBJ2-5, the complete variable domain reads EAGVTQFPSHSVIEKGQTVTLRCDPISGHDNLYWYRRVMGKEIKFLLHFVKESKQDESGMPNNRFLAERTGGTYSTLKVQPAELEDSGVYFCASSMTSGGQETQYFGPGTRLLVL.

This rearrangement joins TRBV19 to TRBJ2-3, with 10 bases matching TRBD2. V gave up 7 bases and J gave up 2 bases; unmatched junction bases: 12. Germline V gives CDR1 LNHDA, CDR2 SQIVND (reference sequence). There are 17 residues in the CDR3. The CDR3 protein is CASTFGVAGGITDTQYF. The CDR3 DNA sequence: TGTGCCAGTACCTTCGGGGTAGCGGGGGGTATCACAGATACGCAGTATTTT. The full variable domain, completed using reference TRBV19 and TRBJ2-3, is DGGITQSPKYLFRKEGQNVTLSCEQNLNHDAMYWYRQDPGQGLRLIYYSQIVNDFQKGDIAEGYSVSREKKESFPLTVTSAQKNPTAFYLCASTFGVAGGITDTQYFGPGTRLTVL.

V is TRBV12-3 or TRBV12-4 and J is TRBJ1-4; D is ambiguous. Deletions cut 7 bases from V and 3 bases from J, with 9 bases between. The CDR3 runs to 13 residues. The CDR3 is CASKREANEKLFF. CDR3 DNA: TGTGCCAGCAAGCGGGAAGCTAATGAAAAACTGTTTTTT.

The chain employs TRBV11-3 and TRBJ2-2; 10 bases fit TRBD1. V trimming: 2 bases; J trimming: 7 bases; junction bases outside the gene matches: 10. The CDR3 sequence is 17 residues long. From germline, CDR1 is SGHNT and CDR2 YENEEA. This chain's CDR3 is CASSLFHGQGGHGELFF. For the CDR3, the DNA is TGTGCCAGCAGCTTATTCCACGGACAGGGGGGTCACGGGGAGCTGTTTTTT.

The V and J genes are TRBV5-1 and TRBJ1-2; D unresolved. The CDR3 runs 14 residues. Germline V gives CDR1 SGHRS, CDR2 YFSETQ. V was cut by 1 base and J by 4 bases, with 11 bases left in between. The CDR3 nucleotides read TGCGCCAGCAGCTTGTCGGTCGGTGCCTATGGCTACACCTTC. Protein product: CASSLSVGAYGYTF.

The V call is TRBV19, the J call TRBJ2-1; D gene unclear. The CDR3 is made up of 13 amino acids. Germline lookup yields CDR1 LNHDA and CDR2 SQIVND (reference sequence). Trimming removed 4 bases from V and 9 bases from J, with 13 bases in between. CDR3 DNA: TGTGCCAGTAGTACAAATAAACAGAGTGAGCAGTTCTTC. Amino acids: CASSTNKQSEQFF.

The chain carries TRBV19 and TRBJ2-5, with 7 nucleotides matching TRBD2. The CDR3 covers 13 residues. Germline-derived CDR1 and CDR2 are LNHDA and SQIVND (reference sequence). The ends lost 6 bases at V and 2 bases at J; junction bases unmatched: 3. The CDR3 protein is CASRPSGQETQYF. Here the CDR3 DNA reads TGTGCCAGTAGGCCTAGCGGACAAGAGACCCAGTACTTC.

This chain links TRBV4-1 with TRBJ1-5; TRBD1 matches at 9 bases. The CDR3 length is 19 residues. Germline values: CDR1 MGHRA, CDR2 YSYEKL. After removal of 3 bases from V and 0 bases from J, the junction contained 12 bases not matched to a gene. This CDR3 is CASSQTPGTGTLSNQPQHF. CDR3 DNA sequence: TGCGCCAGCAGCCAGACCCCCGGGACAGGGACCCTTAGCAATCAGCCCCAGCATTTT.

The chain is built from TRBV6-2 or TRBV6-3 and TRBJ2-1; TRBD2 matches 10 bases. Looked up from germline, CDR1 is MNHEY and CDR2 is SVGEGT. CDR3 length equals 15 residues. V lost 4 bases and J lost 6; bases outside the gene matches: 6. The CDR3 coding sequence is TGTGCCAGCAGTTTAGCGGGGGGTATGGTCAATGAGCAGTTCTTC. It translates to CASSLAGGMVNEQFF.

The chain combines TRBV29-1 with TRBJ1-2, with D perhaps matching TRBD1 (5 bases). Trimming left V 3 bases short and J 2 bases short, with 13 bases between. Germline loops: CDR1 SQVTM, CDR2 ANQGSEA. This CDR3 comprises 14 residues. The CDR3 bases are TGCAGCGTTGATCCAGGCAGGGTAAACTATGGCTACACCTTC. Translation gives CSVDPGRVNYGYTF.

V gene TRBV29-1 combines with J gene TRBJ1-2; D unclear. CDR1 is SQVTM and CDR2 is ANQGSEA in the germline V gene. The CDR3 is 13 residues long. Trimming took 4 bases from V and 6 from J, leaving 15 bases between them. DNA of the CDR3: TGCAGCGTTGTTCTAACAGTCCTCAATGGCTACACCTTC. It yields the protein CSVVLTVLNGYTF.

The gene calls are TRBV19 and TRBJ1-1; TRBD1 agrees at 7 bases. Germline CDR1 and CDR2: LNHDA and SQIVND (reference sequence). Trimming cost V 9 bases and J 4 bases; bases outside gene matches: 5. The CDR3 is 12 residues long. DNA of the CDR3: TGTGCCAGCAGGGGGATGAGCACTGAAGCTTTCTTT. As protein: CASRGMSTEAFF.

This chain uses TRBV27 with TRBJ2-7, with D tentatively TRBD1 (5 bases). The CDR3 is 13 amino acids. The V gene lost 1 base and the J gene lost 6 bases, with 10 bases spanning the gap. CDR1 is MNHEY, CDR2 SMNVEV, per germline (reference sequence). CDR3 DNA sequence: TGTGCCAGCAGTTTATTAGGTGGGGCCGAGCAGTACTTC. Translation: CASSLLGGAEQYF.

CDR3: CSARQGETQYF. CDR3 in DNA: TGCAGCGCCCGACAGGGAGAGACCCAGTACTTC. V is TRBV29-1 and J is TRBJ2-5; 7 nucleotides line up with TRBD1. The J segment lost 4 bases and the V segment lost 7 bases, leaving 3 bases of the junction unmatched. In germline, CDR1 is SQVTM, CDR2 ANQGSEA. The CDR3 spans 11 residues.

The CDR3 nucleotides are TGTGCCAGCAGTTTGGGGACAGGCCATGGCTACACCTTC. Translation: CASSLGTGHGYTF. This chain links TRBV27 with TRBJ1-2; 8 bases are a match to TRBD1. The CDR3 runs to 13 residues. Germline CDR1 is MNHEY and CDR2 is SMNVEV (reference sequence). V lost 3 bases, J lost 6 bases, and 3 bases stayed unmatched.

The V and J genes are TRBV24-1 and TRBJ2-3, with no clear D. The CDR3 has 16 residues. The V end lost 0 bases, the J end lost 6 bases, and 15 bases lay between the germline ends. Germline assignment: CDR1 KGHDR and CDR2 SFDVKD. The CDR3 bases are TGTGCCACCAGTGATTTGCGTGCGGCCACCGGGGATACGCAGTATTTT. It codes for CATSDLRAATGDTQYF.